Listed below are T cell receptor beta chains from one sample, sequenced in a study of blood T cells in healthy people across ages. TCRdb re-derived calls from the 5' RACE reads in MiXCR, one entry per CDR3 protein. The table records about 1 million distinct CDR3 sequences, roughly 45% of them present only once. Sequencing was carried out using blood. The receptor source for this set is an older woman in good health. The CDR3 runs from the conserved cysteine through the conserved F or W. Not all rows give a size; the values are once, few, many and, for expanded clones, a class.

v_gene: TRBV10-3; abundance: many; CDR3aa: CATQGVDYEQYF
v_gene: TRBV27; abundance: few; CDR3aa: CASSFIWGGGYEQYF
v_gene: TRBV12-3/TRBV12-4; abundance: few; CDR3aa: CASSPTSGPSVGVYGQYF
v_gene: TRBV6-5; abundance: .; CDR3aa: CASQRKAPGANVLTF
v_gene: TRBV5-6; abundance: medium-sized; CDR3aa: CASSLWVRSSGANVLTF
v_gene: TRBV2; abundance: few; CDR3aa: CASKRRTGIEETQYF
v_gene: TRBV6-1; abundance: .; CDR3aa: CASSDVAMNTEAFF
v_gene: TRBV6-5; abundance: .; CDR3aa: CASSYSSSGRRDEQFF
v_gene: TRBV6-5; abundance: few; CDR3aa: CASSRSQGGETQYF
v_gene: TRBV6-6; abundance: .; CDR3aa: CASSDFPQGEQYF